This T cell receptor beta chain came from a study of blood T cell repertoires in COVID-19 (dated by TCRdb to about 2020). For context, the study as a whole: Collaborator samples came from the United States, Italy and Spain and covered acute and convalescent phases of COVID-19. Nearly every sample came with metadata listing a de-identified subject ID, COVID-19 status, age in years and sex. The repertoires were made available in a free public database intended to serve as a resource for research on the immune response to SARS-CoV-2. The samples were drawn from two sources: the first 160 participants of the ongoing ImmuneRACE study, and 1,200 or so subjects contributed by 6 global collaborators. Where HLA class I and class II types were available, the types were taken from metadata supplied by the sample provider, not from assay-based typing. The dataset comprised deeply sampled blood TCRbeta repertoires from subjects exposed to, actively infected with, or recovered from COVID-19. The material from the prospective study consisted of cDNA or gDNA derived from T cells, B-cell-depleted T cells, or PBMCs. The study at large found these results: The quantity of clinical and demographic metadata differed by source and by participant and was supplied without curation.

TCRbeta CDR3 regions were amplified from genomic DNA using the immunoSEQ Assay, a bias-controlled multiplex PCR. The study's own analysis went as follows. Nucleated cell counts per sample were estimated from amplification of reference gene primers within the assay. To quantify the absolute abundance of each unique TCRbeta CDR3 rearrangement, sequence reads were collapsed and filtered. For each sample, productive Simpson clonality was calculated as the square root of Simpson's diversity index across productive rearrangements. TCRdb retrieved this table from immuneACCESS and kept in-frame rearrangements only. Not all clones are present; in checked studies, unresolved V genes account for under half, and no reason is known for the remainder. That table is the source of V, J and clone size, and D and trimming were worked out from the DNA. The sample table lists around 220,000 clones, 80% to 90% of them with a count of one. In total, the top ten clones hold roughly 2.2% of the sample.

Whole blood was collected in K2EDTA tubes by collaborating institutions according to the institutions' own protocols. For TCRbeta analysis, collaborators shipped samples as frozen whole blood, isolated PBMCs, or DNA extracted from either of those sample types. The germline V gene provides CDR1 SGDLS and CDR2 YYNGEE. Inclusive of the bounding cysteine and phenylalanine, the CDR3 is 16 residues long. Just the 48-base CDR3 DNA is kept, in frame starting at base 1. Trimming leaves V shorter by 4 bases and J shorter by 3 bases, with the junction holding 4 bases beyond the gene matches. About this clone itself: It lacks a known antigen. No quality values exist for individual bases; no much larger clone is one base distant.

Sequencing was performed on peripheral blood. The receptor was derived from a woman in her 50s with acute or convalescent COVID-19. Recombination connected TRBV9 to TRBJ2-2; TRBD2 lines up with 12 middle nucleotides. The CDR3 protein sequence reads: CASSTRLAGDTGELFF. The nucleotides are TGTGCCAGCAGCACCAGACTAGCGGGAGACACCGGGGAGCTGTTTTTT.